This TCR beta chain was sequenced for a study of blood T cell repertoires in COVID-19. Measured with immunoSEQ multiplex PCR; TCRdb has only the in-frame clones, and not every one. The sample yields over 130,000 clones, roughly four fifths seen once. Specimen: PBMCs or T cells enriched from blood (not recorded which). This receptor was obtained from a woman aged 45-65 years with acute COVID-19.

CDR3 DNA sequence: TGCGCCAGCAGCTTGCAGGGGAGGGATGGCTACACCTTC. This sequence encodes CASSLQGRDGYTF. V usage is TRBV5-1 and J usage is TRBJ1-2; possibly TRBD1 for D (6 bases). The V end lost 1 base, the J end lost 6 bases, and 10 bases lay between the germline ends. Germline V gives CDR1 SGHRS, CDR2 YFSETQ. The CDR3 has 13 amino acids. Based on the CDR3 plus reference TRBV5-1 and TRBJ1-2, the full variable domain is KAGVTQTPRYLIKTRGQQVTLSCSPISGHRSVSWYQQTPGQGLQFLFEYFSETQRNKGNFPGRFSGRQFSNSRSEMNVSTLELGDSALYLCASSLQGRDGYTFGSGTRLTVV.